These T cell receptor beta chains were read from a single sample in a study of shared clonotypes between healthy human individuals. TCRdb keeps only in-frame clones here, not all; method: immunoSEQ multiplex PCR. The sample holds about 2.4 million clones, around nine tenths seen once. Sequenced input: naive CD4+ T cells sorted from blood. The receptor source for this set is a man aged 18 to 30 in good health. The CDR3 runs from the conserved cysteine through the conserved F or W. The order of the fields is J gene, CDR3 length, V gene, clone size, D gene, CDR3 DNA, CDR3 protein. D genes are given only for firm matches. Only part of the rows carry a size: once, few, many, or a class if the clone is expanded.

j_call: TRBJ2-2
cdr3_length: 15
v_call: TRBV6-5
clone_size: NA
d_call: NA
cdr3_nt: TGTGCCAGCAGTCCTGAAGCCAAGGTCGCCGGGGAGCTGTTTTTT
cdr3_aa: CASSPEAKVAGELFF

j_call: TRBJ1-3
cdr3_length: 16
v_call: TRBV4-1
clone_size: NA
d_call: NA
cdr3_nt: TGCGCCAGCAGCCAAGAAGGGGCAGATTTTGGAAACACCATATATTTT
cdr3_aa: CASSQEGADFGNTIYF

j_call: TRBJ1-3
cdr3_length: 15
v_call: TRBV28
clone_size: NA
d_call: TRBD1
cdr3_nt: TGTGCCAGCAGTTCCGACAGGGGACACGGAAACACCATATATTTT
cdr3_aa: CASSSDRGHGNTIYF

j_call: TRBJ2-3
cdr3_length: 15
v_call: TRBV5-1
clone_size: NA
d_call: NA
cdr3_nt: TGCGCCAGCAGCCTCTTTAGGGTCCGCACAGATACGCAGTATTTT
cdr3_aa: CASSLFRVRTDTQYF

j_call: TRBJ2-7
cdr3_length: 16
v_call: TRBV30
clone_size: NA
d_call: TRBD2
cdr3_nt: TGTGCCTGGGCTCCTGCTAGCGGGAGGTTATCCTACGAGCAGTACTTC
cdr3_aa: CAWAPASGRLSYEQYF

j_call: TRBJ2-1
cdr3_length: 16
v_call: TRBV6-5
clone_size: NA
d_call: NA
cdr3_nt: TGTGCCAGCAGTTACACAGGAGGGTTTGGGCGAACTGAGCAGTTCTTC
cdr3_aa: CASSYTGGFGRTEQFF

j_call: TRBJ2-7
cdr3_length: 15
v_call: TRBV7-2
clone_size: NA
d_call: NA
cdr3_nt: TGTGCCAGCAGCTTTACGCGGGACAGAAACTACGAGCAGTACTTC
cdr3_aa: CASSFTRDRNYEQYF

j_call: TRBJ1-4
cdr3_length: 16
v_call: TRBV5-1
clone_size: once
d_call: TRBD1
cdr3_nt: TGCGCCAGCAGCTTACCAGGGACAGGACTTAATGAAAAACTGTTTTTT
cdr3_aa: CASSLPGTGLNEKLFF

j_call: TRBJ2-5
cdr3_length: 16
v_call: TRBV7-8
clone_size: NA
d_call: NA
cdr3_nt: TGTGCCAGCAGCCCAGAGGTCCAGGGGTGGTGGGAGACCCAGTACTTC
cdr3_aa: CASSPEVQGWWETQYF

j_call: TRBJ1-3
cdr3_length: 17
v_call: TRBV7-8
clone_size: NA
d_call: NA
cdr3_nt: TGTGCCAGCAGCTTGGGGACTGTCATTCAGGCTGGAAACACCATATATTTT
cdr3_aa: CASSLGTVIQAGNTIYF

j_call: TRBJ2-2
cdr3_length: 14
v_call: TRBV10-3
clone_size: once
d_call: NA
cdr3_nt: TGTGCCATCAGTGGGGAGCCGAACACCGGGGAGCTGTTTTTT
cdr3_aa: CAISGEPNTGELFF

j_call: TRBJ2-7
cdr3_length: 15
v_call: TRBV11-2
clone_size: NA
d_call: TRBD1
cdr3_nt: TGTGCCAGCAGCTTAGTAACAGGGGTCAGGTACGAGCAGTACTTC
cdr3_aa: CASSLVTGVRYEQYF

j_call: TRBJ1-4
cdr3_length: 13
v_call: TRBV30
clone_size: NA
d_call: NA
cdr3_nt: TGTGCCTGGAGTGTACGACAGAAAGAAAAACTGTTTTTT
cdr3_aa: CAWSVRQKEKLFF

j_call: TRBJ1-1
cdr3_length: 13
v_call: TRBV19
clone_size: NA
d_call: NA
cdr3_nt: TGTGCCAGTAGTCCCGCGAGGGGCACTGAAGCTTTCTTT
cdr3_aa: CASSPARGTEAFF

j_call: TRBJ1-1
cdr3_length: 11
v_call: TRBV20-1
clone_size: once
d_call: NA
cdr3_nt: TGCAGTGCCCCGCACCTATATGAAGCTTTCTTT
cdr3_aa: CSAPHLYEAFF

j_call: TRBJ2-5
cdr3_length: 13
v_call: TRBV5-4
clone_size: NA
d_call: NA
cdr3_nt: TGTGCCAGCAGCTTGGACCCCTTAGAGACCCAGTACTTC
cdr3_aa: CASSLDPLETQYF

j_call: TRBJ1-2
cdr3_length: 14
v_call: TRBV19
clone_size: NA
d_call: NA
cdr3_nt: TGTGCCAGTAGTCTTCAAACAGGGCACTATGGCTACACCTTC
cdr3_aa: CASSLQTGHYGYTF

j_call: TRBJ2-3
cdr3_length: 13
v_call: TRBV7-7
clone_size: once
d_call: TRBD1
cdr3_nt: TGTGCTAGCAGCAGCAACAGGGGAGATACGCAGTATTTT
cdr3_aa: CASSSNRGDTQYF

j_call: TRBJ2-1
cdr3_length: 12
v_call: TRBV4-3
clone_size: NA
d_call: NA
cdr3_nt: TGCGCCAGCAGCCAAGAAGGCGGGGCGCAGTTCTTC
cdr3_aa: CASSQEGGAQFF

j_call: TRBJ1-2
cdr3_length: 17
v_call: TRBV7-8
clone_size: NA
d_call: TRBD1
cdr3_nt: TGTGCCAGCAGCTTACCTCGGACAGGGGTGGGTTACTATGGCTACACCTTC
cdr3_aa: CASSLPRTGVGYYGYTF

j_call: TRBJ1-2
cdr3_length: 13
v_call: TRBV7-9
clone_size: NA
d_call: TRBD1
cdr3_nt: TGTGCCAGCACCCCGACAGGGAGCTATGGCTACACCTTC
cdr3_aa: CASTPTGSYGYTF

j_call: TRBJ2-3
cdr3_length: 18
v_call: TRBV4-2
clone_size: NA
d_call: TRBD1
cdr3_nt: TGTGCCAGCAGCCAAGACACTCGACAGGGATCATCAACAGATACGCAGTATTTT
cdr3_aa: CASSQDTRQGSSTDTQYF

j_call: TRBJ2-3
cdr3_length: 15
v_call: TRBV30
clone_size: NA
d_call: TRBD2
cdr3_nt: TGTGCCTGGAGTGTGACTAGCGGCTCTCCGGATACGCAGTATTTT
cdr3_aa: CAWSVTSGSPDTQYF

j_call: TRBJ2-1
cdr3_length: 15
v_call: TRBV11-3
clone_size: NA
d_call: TRBD1
cdr3_nt: TGTGCCAGCAGCTTAGGGACAGGGGCGGTCAATGAGCAGTTCTTC
cdr3_aa: CASSLGTGAVNEQFF

j_call: TRBJ2-5
cdr3_length: 16
v_call: TRBV5-1
clone_size: NA
d_call: TRBD2
cdr3_nt: TGCGCCAGCAGCTTGGCCCCCTTAGCGGGAATTGAGACCCAGTACTTC
cdr3_aa: CASSLAPLAGIETQYF

j_call: TRBJ2-5
cdr3_length: 12
v_call: TRBV11-3
clone_size: NA
d_call: NA
cdr3_nt: TGTGCCAGCAGCCGGGACTCCGAGACCCAGTACTTC
cdr3_aa: CASSRDSETQYF

j_call: TRBJ1-1
cdr3_length: 13
v_call: TRBV30
clone_size: few
d_call: NA
cdr3_nt: TGTGCCTGGAGGCAAGGGGTGCCCACTGAAGCTTTCTTT
cdr3_aa: CAWRQGVPTEAFF

j_call: TRBJ1-6
cdr3_length: 15
v_call: TRBV30
clone_size: NA
d_call: NA
cdr3_nt: TGTGCCTGGGGGAAAACCGGGACATATAATTCACCCCTCCACTTT
cdr3_aa: CAWGKTGTYNSPLHF

j_call: TRBJ2-1
cdr3_length: 17
v_call: TRBV15
clone_size: NA
d_call: NA
cdr3_nt: TGTGCCACCAGCAGAGATTGGGGCCGGAGCTCCTACAATGAGCAGTTCTTC
cdr3_aa: CATSRDWGRSSYNEQFF

j_call: TRBJ2-1
cdr3_length: 12
v_call: TRBV5-4
clone_size: NA
d_call: NA
cdr3_nt: TGTGCCAGCAGCCAAAGTTACAATGAGCAGTTCTTC
cdr3_aa: CASSQSYNEQFF

j_call: TRBJ1-1
cdr3_length: 14
v_call: TRBV10-3
clone_size: few
d_call: NA
cdr3_nt: TGTGCCATCAGTGATGAGGGGCCGAACACTGAAGCTTTCTTT
cdr3_aa: CAISDEGPNTEAFF

j_call: TRBJ2-5
cdr3_length: 14
v_call: TRBV7-2
clone_size: NA
d_call: TRBD1
cdr3_nt: TGTGCCAGCAGCTTAGGTAGGGGGCGAGAGACCCAGTACTTC
cdr3_aa: CASSLGRGRETQYF

j_call: TRBJ2-5
cdr3_length: 13
v_call: TRBV30
clone_size: NA
d_call: TRBD1
cdr3_nt: TGTGCCTGGAGTACAGGGGGCACGGAGACCCAGTACTTC
cdr3_aa: CAWSTGGTETQYF

j_call: TRBJ2-7
cdr3_length: 16
v_call: TRBV28
clone_size: once
d_call: TRBD2
cdr3_nt: TGTGCCAGCACCCCCAACGCTAGCGGGAGAAGGGACGAGCAGTACTTC
cdr3_aa: CASTPNASGRRDEQYF

j_call: TRBJ2-3
cdr3_length: 16
v_call: TRBV19
clone_size: NA
d_call: TRBD2
cdr3_nt: TGTGCCAGTAGTGTAACTAGCGGAGTCAGGGGAGATACGCAGTATTTT
cdr3_aa: CASSVTSGVRGDTQYF

j_call: TRBJ2-1
cdr3_length: 14
v_call: TRBV7-3
clone_size: once
d_call: TRBD2
cdr3_nt: TGTGCCAGCAGCTTATCCCGGACTAGTGGAGAGCAGTTCTTC
cdr3_aa: CASSLSRTSGEQFF

j_call: TRBJ2-7
cdr3_length: 13
v_call: TRBV4-3
clone_size: NA
d_call: NA
cdr3_nt: TGCGCCAGCAGCCGGACAAACACCTACGAGCAGTACTTC
cdr3_aa: CASSRTNTYEQYF

j_call: TRBJ2-1
cdr3_length: 14
v_call: TRBV7-2
clone_size: NA
d_call: NA
cdr3_nt: TGTGCCAGCAGCCCTGGCCTAGCTTACAATGAGCAGTTCTTC
cdr3_aa: CASSPGLAYNEQFF

j_call: TRBJ1-2
cdr3_length: 13
v_call: TRBV28
clone_size: once
d_call: NA
cdr3_nt: TGTGCCAGCAGAACACAGGGAACCTATGGCTACACCTTC
cdr3_aa: CASRTQGTYGYTF

j_call: TRBJ1-6
cdr3_length: 15
v_call: TRBV6-1
clone_size: NA
d_call: TRBD1
cdr3_nt: TGTGCCAGCAGCGACAGGGTAACCTATAATTCACCCCTCCACTTT
cdr3_aa: CASSDRVTYNSPLHF

j_call: TRBJ2-7
cdr3_length: 15
v_call: TRBV5-1
clone_size: NA
d_call: TRBD2
cdr3_nt: TGCGCCAGCAGCCCCTCGGGACTAGTGTCCCCCGAGCAGTACTTC
cdr3_aa: CASSPSGLVSPEQYF